Below are 30 T cell receptor beta chains sequenced from a single sample in a study of blood T cell repertoires in COVID-19. Some clones are missing from TCRdb's copy, which holds only in-frame ones; the method was immunoSEQ multiplex PCR. There are 350,000 to 500,000 clones in the sample; roughly 90% occur only once, and 1.4% to 1.5% lies in the top ten. Sequenced material: PBMCs or T cells enriched from blood (not recorded which). The receptors shown here come from a woman in her late teens or twenties who had been exposed to COVID-19.

V usage is TRBV11-2 and J usage is TRBJ1-4; TRBD1 matches at 7 bases. The germline V gene has CDR1 SGHAT and CDR2 FQNNGV. The junction had 8 bases not matched to a gene; V was cut back by 0 bases and J by 4 bases. CDR3 length equals 17 residues. CDR3 loop: CASSLDYTGTVNEKLFF. The CDR3 nucleotides are TGTGCCAGCAGCTTAGATTACACGGGGACAGTTAATGAAAAACTGTTTTTT.

This chain joins TRBV7-9 and TRBJ2-3, with a possible D match to TRBD1 (6 bases). The germline V gene has CDR1 SEHNR and CDR2 FQNEAQ (reference sequence). The V gene lost 3 bases and the J gene lost 0 bases, with 16 bases spanning the gap. The CDR3 is made up of 17 amino acids. The CDR3, as DNA: TGTGCCAGCAGCTTGGTGAAGGGGGAACCTAGCACAGATACGCAGTATTTT. Amino acids: CASSLVKGEPSTDTQYF.

A single count supports this clone. The CDR3 DNA reads as TGTGCCAGCTCACCAAACACACCCGGGGGCAAAAACATTCAGTACTTC. Its protein product is CASSPNTPGGKNIQYF. The chain carries TRBV18 and TRBJ2-4; D might be TRBD2 (6 bases). Germline values: CDR1 KGHSH, CDR2 LQKENI. Trimming cost V 2 bases and J 3 bases, with 14 bases left between them. The CDR3 runs 16 residues.

The CDR3 loop reads CASSPRASGRAVEETQYF. CDR3 sequence (DNA): TGTGCCAGCTCACCAAGGGCTAGCGGGAGGGCCGTGGAAGAGACCCAGTACTTC. The chain couples TRBV18 to TRBJ2-5; 12 nucleotides match TRBD2. CDR3 length: 18 amino acids. Germline trimming cut 2 bases from V and 3 bases from J; bases unmatched to any gene: 10. The germline V gene has CDR1 KGHSH and CDR2 LQKENI.

The table lists this clone with a few counts. This rearrangement joins TRBV2 to TRBJ2-7; no reliable D call. The V gene lost 3 bases and the J gene lost 3 bases, with 6 bases spanning the gap. Germline V lookup: CDR1 SNHLY, CDR2 FYNNEI. The CDR3 is 12 residues long. The CDR3 DNA reads TGTGCCAGCAGTGAGGCTTTCTACGAGCAGTACTTC. Encoded protein: CASSEAFYEQYF.

The rearrangement uses TRBV7-2 and TRBJ1-5; TRBD1 might be the D (6 bases). The CDR3 is made up of 15 amino acids. CDR1 SGHTA and CDR2 FQGNSA come from the germline V gene. Trimming cost V 5 bases and J 1 base, with 12 bases left between them. CDR3 sequence (DNA): TGTGCCAGCAGCCGTGGGGGCGCGAGCAATCAGCCCCAGCATTTT. This gives the protein CASSRGGASNQPQHF.

The genes are TRBV5-1 and TRBJ1-5, with a tentative D call TRBD1 (6 bases). Germline V gene sequence: CDR1 SGHRS, CDR2 YFSETQ. CDR3 length: 18 amino acids. The V end lost 6 bases, the J end lost 0 bases, and 22 bases lay between the germline ends. This CDR3 is CASTLLRGGDYSNQPQHF. CDR3 DNA sequence: TGCGCCAGCACCCTTTTGAGGGGGGGAGATTATAGCAATCAGCCCCAGCATTTT.

The chain is built from TRBV24-1 and TRBJ2-5; 7 nucleotides match TRBD1. The junction had 6 bases not matched to a gene; V was cut back by 8 bases and J by 4 bases. The CDR3 is 13 residues long. Germline-derived CDR1 and CDR2 are KGHDR and SFDVKD. The CDR3 DNA sequence: TGTGCCACCACAGGGGGAACGGGAGAGACCCAGTACTTC. Encoded protein: CATTGGTGETQYF.

This clone came up a few times. The V gene is TRBV2, the J gene TRBJ1-2; 9 nucleotides line up with TRBD1. The length of the CDR3 is 14 residues. V lost 6 bases and J lost 6; bases outside the gene matches: 8. Per the germline V gene, CDR1 is SNHLY and CDR2 is FYNNEI. The CDR3 DNA sequence: TGTGCCAGCAGGTCAACAGGGGGCTCTAATGGCTACACCTTC. This codes for CASRSTGGSNGYTF.

The chain uses TRBV2 and TRBJ1-2; TRBD1 is a possible D gene (5 bases). V dropped 11 bases and J dropped 2 bases, with 9 bases sitting between them. The CDR3 totals 11 residues. CDR1 SNHLY and CDR2 FYNNEI come from the germline V gene. The CDR3 protein is CARQLNYGYTF. CDR3 bases: TGTGCCCGACAGTTAAACTATGGCTACACCTTC.

The chain joins TRBV28 to TRBJ1-5; TRBD1 aligns across 12 bases. The CDR3 length is 15 residues. J gave up 7 bases and V 6 bases, and 7 bases lay outside the gene matches. Germline lookup yields CDR1 MDHEN and CDR2 SYDVKM. The CDR3 coding sequence is TGTGCCAGCAGGGGCGGGACAGGGGGCGGACAGCCCCAGCATTTT. Translation: CASRGGTGGGQPQHF.

The genes are TRBV10-2 and TRBJ2-1, with a tentative D call TRBD2 (5 bases). CDR1 is WSHSY and CDR2 is SAAADI in the germline V gene. V was shortened by 7 bases and J by 5 bases, with 18 bases between the two germline ends. The CDR3 spans 15 residues. Here the CDR3 DNA reads TGCGCCAGCACCCAAGTCGGGGTATCGGACAATGAGCAGTTCTTC. Its translation is CASTQVGVSDNEQFF.

This chain joins TRBV4-1 and TRBJ2-2; 7 nucleotides line up with TRBD1. The germline gives CDR1 MGHRA, CDR2 YSYEKL. V gave up 6 bases and J gave up 1 base; unmatched junction bases: 8. The CDR3 consists of 16 residues. For the CDR3, the DNA is TGCGCCAGCAGGCCCCCGGGACAGCGGAACACCGGGGAGCTGTTTTTT. This codes for CASRPPGQRNTGELFF.

The chain is built from TRBV19 and TRBJ2-1, with D possibly matching TRBD1 (6 bases). The CDR3 is made up of 15 amino acids. CDR1 LNHDA and CDR2 SQIVND come from the germline V gene (reference sequence). Trimming removed 3 bases at V and 5 bases at J, with 14 bases between. CDR3: CASSIAVGHNNEQFF. As DNA, the CDR3 is TGTGCCAGTAGTATTGCTGTGGGACATAACAATGAGCAGTTCTTC.

This clone was picked up a small number of times. This chain links TRBV28 with TRBJ1-5; TRBD1 is a possible D gene (5 bases). This CDR3 contains 19 residues. Germline CDR1 MDHEN, CDR2 SYDVKM. V lost 5 bases and J 0 bases, leaving 23 bases between the germline ends. The CDR3 DNA reads as TGTGCCAGCAGTCCCCCCCAGGGTGTAGGGATATATAGCAATCAGCCCCAGCATTTT. The encoded protein is CASSPPQGVGIYSNQPQHF. Using reference TRBV28 and TRBJ1-5 for the parts outside the CDR3, the full variable domain is DVKVTQSSRYLVKRTGEKVFLECVQDMDHENMFWYRQDPGLGLRLIYFSYDVKMKEKGDIPEGYSVSREKKERFSLILESASTNQTSMYLCASSPPQGVGIYSNQPQHFGDGTRLSIL.

The J gene is TRBJ2-5, the V gene TRBV9; D is ambiguous. The CDR3 totals 13 residues. Trimming removed 0 bases from V and 5 bases from J, with 8 bases in between. Germline CDR1 reads SGDLS; CDR2 reads YYNGEE. CDR3 region: CASSVDVRETQYF. For the CDR3, the DNA is TGTGCCAGCAGCGTAGACGTCCGGGAGACCCAGTACTTC.

This clone has just a few counts. The chain joins TRBV12-3 or TRBV12-4 to TRBJ1-2; D is ambiguous. There are 13 residues in the CDR3. V gave up 3 bases and J gave up 4 bases, with 9 bases separating them. The CDR3 sequence is CASSFERSYGYTF. The CDR3 bases are TGTGCCAGCAGTTTTGAGAGGAGCTATGGCTACACCTTC.

This clone was detected once. The rearrangement joins TRBV10-3 to TRBJ1-5, with D unresolved. V was pared by 1 base and J by 0 bases, with 7 bases between. The V gene's germline CDR1 is ENHRY and CDR2 SYGVKD. The CDR3 has 15 amino acids. CDR3 nucleotides: TGTGCCATCAGTGAGTTCAGTACTAGCAATCAGCCCCAGCATTTT. This sequence encodes CAISEFSTSNQPQHF.

This chain links TRBV3-1 (or the pseudogene TRBV3-2) with TRBJ1-2; 8 nucleotides agree with TRBD1. CDR3 size: 16 residues. CDR1 is LGHDT, CDR2 YNNKEL, per germline (reference sequence). The J segment lost 5 bases and the V segment lost 10 bases, leaving 18 bases of the junction unmatched. CDR3 amino acids: CATFGTGSFMAYGYTF. The CDR3 DNA reads as TGTGCCACCTTTGGGACAGGCTCTTTCATGGCTTATGGCTACACCTTC.

This chain uses TRBV19 with TRBJ1-2; D might be TRBD1 (5 bases). This CDR3 is 12 amino acids long. Trimming pared 6 bases from V and 4 bases from J, leaving 9 bases between. Germline V gene data show CDR1 as LNHDA and CDR2 as SQIVND (reference sequence). CDR3 in DNA: TGTGCCAGTAGGCCTAGGGGCTATGGCTACACCTTC. Translated, it gives CASRPRGYGYTF.

The gene calls are TRBV7-6 and TRBJ2-5; 9 bases are a match to TRBD2. The ends lost 8 bases at V and 6 bases at J; junction bases unmatched: 13. The CDR3 loop spans 15 amino acids. From germline, CDR1 is SGHVS and CDR2 FNYEAQ. This CDR3 reads CASGVELAGEKTQYF. The CDR3 nucleotides read TGTGCCAGCGGGGTCGAATTAGCGGGGGAGAAGACCCAGTACTTC.

V gene TRBV6-5 combines with J gene TRBJ2-3; 7 positions agree with TRBD1. From germline, CDR1 is MNHEY and CDR2 SVGAGI. Unmatched junction bases numbered 5, after V lost 5 bases and J lost 3 bases. CDR3 size: 14 residues. The CDR3 DNA is TGTGCCAGCAGTCTCGACAGGGCGACAGATACGCAGTATTTT. It codes for CASSLDRATDTQYF.

This rearrangement joins TRBV6-1 to TRBJ2-7, with no clear D. Germline V lookup: CDR1 MNHNS, CDR2 SASEGT. V was pared by 5 bases and J by 7 bases, with 12 bases between. This CDR3 is built from 12 residues. This CDR3 reads CASSTKPAEQYF. In nucleotides, the CDR3 is TGTGCCAGCAGTACTAAGCCGGCTGAGCAGTACTTC.

J is TRBJ2-5 and V is TRBV5-4; 9 nucleotides align to TRBD1. J gave up 4 bases and V 5 bases, and 6 bases lay outside the gene matches. Per germline, CDR1 SGHNT and CDR2 YYREEE (reference sequence). The CDR3 is 14 residues long. This CDR3 is CASSKPGQGETQYF. CDR3 nucleotides: TGTGCCAGCAGTAAACCGGGACAGGGAGAGACCCAGTACTTC.

The chain carries TRBV6-1 and TRBJ2-7, with 9 bases lining up with TRBD1. Trimming took 1 base from V and 6 from J; bases not matched to a gene: 7. Per the germline V gene, CDR1 is MNHNS and CDR2 is SASEGT. The CDR3 loop spans 15 amino acids. CDR3 sequence: CASSEGVLDRGEQYF. As DNA, the CDR3 is TGTGCCAGCAGTGAAGGTGTTCTGGACAGGGGCGAGCAGTACTTC.

V and J are TRBV3-1 (or the pseudogene TRBV3-2) and TRBJ2-2, with D tentatively TRBD2 (6 bases). The V end was cut by 3 bases, the J end by 8 bases, with 13 bases between. Germline loops: CDR1 LGHDT, CDR2 YNNKEL (reference sequence). CDR3 length: 14 amino acids. In nucleotides, the CDR3 is TGTGCCAGCAGCCACTACGTGGGGACTGGGGAGCTGTTTTTT. Translated: CASSHYVGTGELFF.

The chain links TRBV28 to TRBJ2-2, with D possibly matching TRBD1 (5 bases). This CDR3 spans 13 amino acids. The V gene lost 7 bases and the J gene lost 12 bases, with 18 bases spanning the gap. Germline CDR1 and CDR2: MDHEN and SYDVKM. The CDR3 loop reads CASTDFGAGKLFF. Written as DNA, the CDR3 is TGTGCCAGCACAGATTTTGGGGCCGGAAAGCTGTTTTTT.

The chain combines TRBV7-2 with TRBJ2-4; 9 bases align to TRBD1. Germline V CDR1 and CDR2: SGHTA, FQGNSA. The trim removed 3 bases at V and 6 bases at J, leaving 15 bases unmatched. The CDR3 is 18 amino acids. CDR3: CASSFRDRAALSGNIQYF. For the CDR3, the DNA is TGTGCCAGCAGCTTCCGGGACAGGGCCGCACTTTCCGGAAACATTCAGTACTTC.

The chain carries TRBV9 and TRBJ2-3, with D maybe TRBD1 (7 bases). V was cut by 0 bases and J by 4 bases, with 12 bases left in between. CDR3 size: 15 residues. The V gene's germline CDR1 is SGDLS and CDR2 YYNGEE. CDR3 coding DNA: TGTGCCAGCAGCGTAGGGAGGGGGCTTCCAGATACGCAGTATTTT. Its protein product is CASSVGRGLPDTQYF.

The chain carries TRBV28 and TRBJ1-1; 7 bases align to TRBD1. Germline assignment: CDR1 MDHEN and CDR2 SYDVKM. The CDR3 is 14 amino acids. Losses at the gene ends were 2 bases for V and 11 bases for J; bases not matched to a gene: 11. This CDR3 is CASSLKERAGGAFF. The CDR3 bases are TGTGCCAGCAGTTTAAAGGAGAGGGCAGGGGGGGCTTTCTTT.